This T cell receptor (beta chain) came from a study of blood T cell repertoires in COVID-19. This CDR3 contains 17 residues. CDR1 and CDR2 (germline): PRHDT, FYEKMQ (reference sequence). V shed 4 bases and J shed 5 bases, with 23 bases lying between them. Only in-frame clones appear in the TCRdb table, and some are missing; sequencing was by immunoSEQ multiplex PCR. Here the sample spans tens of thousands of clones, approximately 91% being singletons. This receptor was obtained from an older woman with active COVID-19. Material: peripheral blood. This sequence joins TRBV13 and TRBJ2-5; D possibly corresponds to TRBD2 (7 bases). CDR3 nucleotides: TGTGCCAGCAGCTCCCCGGGGGCTGCGGGAGCAGGGGAGACCCAGTACTTC. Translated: CASSSPGAAGAGETQYF.